This T cell receptor beta chain was documented in a study of beta chain features in type 1 diabetes. Germline CDR1 SGHRS, CDR2 YFSETQ. This CDR3 region has 12 residues. Trimming left V 3 bases short and J 8 bases short, with 11 bases between. The entirety of the isolated RNA underwent reverse transcription, so expressed TCRB transcripts were sequenced. TCRdb's table, derived via immunoSEQ multiplex PCR, lists solely in-frame clones and lacks some. The table has about half a million clones, over 10% seen once; the top ten hold approximately 0.045%. The material sequenced was naive CD4+ T cells from blood. This sequence was found in a woman younger than 35 in good health. The chain has TRBV5-1 and TRBJ1-1; D might be TRBD1 (5 bases). CDR3 residues: CASSSYRQEAFF. The CDR3 DNA is TGCGCCAGCAGCTCCTACAGACAGGAAGCTTTCTTT.